This T cell receptor (beta chain) stems from a study of somatic mutations in cytotoxic T cells in rheumatoid arthritis. Findings of the study overall: Patients with rheumatoid arthritis did not differ significantly from age-matched healthy controls in CD8+ T-cell clonality.

As regards this clone: Its antigen is unknown.

In the original analysis: After comparison against published virus-specific TCRB sequences, only a few of the patient CD8+ clones larger than 1% turned out to match them. Sequencing used immunoSEQ multiplex PCR; TCRdb keeps in-frame clones, though not all of them. For V, J and clone size, that table is used; D and trimming come from the DNA. This sample has about 23,000 clones, with about 82% found just once. The V gene end was trimmed by 3 bases and the J gene end by 4 bases; junction bases not matched to a gene: 5. The CDR3 totals 15 residues. The germline CDR1 and CDR2 sequences are SGHAT and FQNNGV.

The V gene is TRBV11-2, the J gene TRBJ1-4; 7 bases are shared with TRBD1. This clonotype was sampled from an adult with rheumatoid arthritis. Specimen: CD8+ T cells sorted from blood. CDR3 in amino acids: CASSFTGELNEKLFF. DNA of the CDR3: TGTGCCAGCAGCTTTACAGGGGAACTTAATGAAAAACTGTTTTTT.